The entry below gives a single T cell receptor beta chain sequence along with its context. No antigen is known for it. These data are taken from a study of cytomegalovirus exposure and HLA in healthy donors. Findings and limits, study-wide: Cytomegalovirus association was assigned to more than 150 TCR beta chains. Analysis was performed later, and it showed HLA-associated TCR beta chains to be more clonally expanded than equally common others. In a later analysis, parvovirus B19, influenza, CMV and Epstein-Barr virus appeared linked to several top co-occurrence clusters.

The CDR3 contains 14 residues. V lost 11 bases to trimming and J lost 3 bases; unmatched junction nucleotides: 8. Germline lookup yields CDR1 MDHEN and CDR2 SYDVKM. The primer mix had 60 Vbeta and 13 Jbeta primers. Profiling relied on immunoSEQ multiplex PCR, and the TCRdb table lists in-frame clones only, not all of them. This listing includes 150,000 to 200,000 clones. This chain connects TRBV28 to TRBJ1-3, with TRBD1 identical over 9 bases. The sample was PBMCs. The sequence derives from a boy between 10 and 17 years old in good health and CMV-seronegative. The CDR3 here is CAALDRGVGNTIYF. The CDR3 DNA sequence: TGTGCCGCACTGGACAGGGGCGTTGGAAACACCATATATTTT.